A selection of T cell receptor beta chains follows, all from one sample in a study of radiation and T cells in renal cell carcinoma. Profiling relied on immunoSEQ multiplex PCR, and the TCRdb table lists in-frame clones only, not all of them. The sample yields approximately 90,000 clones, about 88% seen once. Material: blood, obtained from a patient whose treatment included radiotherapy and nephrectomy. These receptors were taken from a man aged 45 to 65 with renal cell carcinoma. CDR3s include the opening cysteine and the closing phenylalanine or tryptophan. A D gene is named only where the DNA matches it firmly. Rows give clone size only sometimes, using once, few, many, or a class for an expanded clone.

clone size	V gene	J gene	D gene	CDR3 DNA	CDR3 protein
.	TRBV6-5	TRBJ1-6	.	TGTGCCAGCCTTCAGGGTTGGGGTTCACCCCTCCACTTT	CASLQGWGSPLHF
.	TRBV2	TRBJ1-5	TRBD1	TGTGCCAGTCAACAGGGGGCAGAACAGCCCCAGCATTTT	CASQQGAEQPQHF
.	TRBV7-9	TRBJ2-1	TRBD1	TGTGCCAGCAGGTCCGGGACAGGGGACCTCAATGAGCAGTTCTTC	CASRSGTGDLNEQFF
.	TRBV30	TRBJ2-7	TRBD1	TGTGCCCGGGGGGGGGACAGGGGCTACGAGCAGTACTTC	CARGGDRGYEQYF
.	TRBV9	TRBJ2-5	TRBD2	TGTGCCAGCACCAGGACGGGGGGGCAGTCGGAGACCCAGTACTTC	CASTRTGGQSETQYF
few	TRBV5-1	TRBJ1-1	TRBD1	TGCGCCAGCAGCTTGGGGACAGGGTTTATGAGTGAAGCTTTCTTT	CASSLGTGFMSEAFF
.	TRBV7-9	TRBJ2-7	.	TGTGCCAGCAGCTTAGTCACGGGTTACGAGCAGTACTTC	CASSLVTGYEQYF
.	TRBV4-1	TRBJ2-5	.	TGCGCCAGCAGCCAAGATAGGGCGGTGTACCAAGAGACCCAGTACTTC	CASSQDRAVYQETQYF
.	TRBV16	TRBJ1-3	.	TGTGCCAGCAGCCATTCGGGTATGGGGCCAACTGGGAACACCATATATTTT	CASSHSGMGPTGNTIYF
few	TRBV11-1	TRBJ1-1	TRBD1	TGTGCCAGCAGCTCCTCGGGGGACAGGAGGGCAGCTTTCTTT	CASSSSGDRRAAFF
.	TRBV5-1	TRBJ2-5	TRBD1	TGCGCCAGCAGCTTGACAGGGGTGGGGGAGACCCAGTACTTC	CASSLTGVGETQYF
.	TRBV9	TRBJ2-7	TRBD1	TGTGCCAGCAGCGTAGATACAGGGGGTGGCGAGCAGTACTTC	CASSVDTGGGEQYF
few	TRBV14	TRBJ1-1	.	TGTGCCAGCAGCGCAGCAAGGGCTTCTGAAGCTTTCTTT	CASSAARASEAFF
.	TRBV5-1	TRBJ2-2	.	TGCGCCAGCAGCTTGGGCAGGGGGAACACCGGGGAGCTGTTTTTT	CASSLGRGNTGELFF
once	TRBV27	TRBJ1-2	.	TGTGCCAGCAGTTTACAGTTGACAGACCGGTACACCTTC	CASSLQLTDRYTF
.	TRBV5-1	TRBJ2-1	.	TGCGCCAGCAGCTTGTATAACAGGGCGTTTTCGAATGAGCAGTTCTTC	CASSLYNRAFSNEQFF
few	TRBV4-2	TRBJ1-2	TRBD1	TGTGCCAGCAGCCGCCGAGGAACCCAGGGGGCGACCTATGGCTACACCTTC	CASSRRGTQGATYGYTF
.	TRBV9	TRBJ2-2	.	TGTGCCAGCAGCGCCAGAACTAACACCGGGGAGCTGTTTTTT	CASSARTNTGELFF
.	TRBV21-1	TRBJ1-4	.	TGTGCCAGCACCAGGACAGGGCGATATGAAAAACTGTTTTTT	CASTRTGRYEKLFF
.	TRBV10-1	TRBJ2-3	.	TGCGCCAGCAGCACTAGCACAGATACGCAGTATTTT	CASSTSTDTQYF
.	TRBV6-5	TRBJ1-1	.	TGTGCCACCTTGATACAGGGACTGAGAGCTTTCTTT	CATLIQGLRAFF
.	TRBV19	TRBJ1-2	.	TGTGCCAGTAGTATAAGTGTTCCAGGGTTCTCCTATGGCTACACCTTC	CASSISVPGFSYGYTF
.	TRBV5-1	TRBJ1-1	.	TGCGCCAGCAGCTTGAGGGAATCCTTGAACACTGAAGCTTTCTTT	CASSLRESLNTEAFF
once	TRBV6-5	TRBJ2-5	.	TGTGCCAGCAGTTACTCTCCGGAGACCCAGTACTTC	CASSYSPETQYF
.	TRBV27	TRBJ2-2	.	TGTGCCAGCAGTCGGAGGACAGACCTTGTCGGGGAGCTGTTTTTT	CASSRRTDLVGELFF
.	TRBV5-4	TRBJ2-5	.	TGTGCCAGCAGTGACGGGACCCAAGAGACCCAGTACTTC	CASSDGTQETQYF
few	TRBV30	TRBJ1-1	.	TGTGCCTGGAACGCGGCCATGAACACTGAAGCTTTCTTT	CAWNAAMNTEAFF
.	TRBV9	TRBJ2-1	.	TGTGCCAGCAGCGTAACCGGAATTGAGCGCCCCTACAATGAGCAGTTCTTC	CASSVTGIERPYNEQFF
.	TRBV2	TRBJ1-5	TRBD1	TGTGCCAGCAGTCCCGGGACAGGGGGCGGTCAGCCCCAGCATTTT	CASSPGTGGGQPQHF
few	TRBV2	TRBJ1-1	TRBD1	TGTGCCAGCACCGGGACAGGGAACACTGAAGCTTTCTTT	CASTGTGNTEAFF
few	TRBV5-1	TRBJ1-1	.	TGCGCCAGCCGTTTTCAGGGGAACACTGAAGCTTTCTTT	CASRFQGNTEAFF
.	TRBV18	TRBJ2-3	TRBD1	TGTGCCAGCTCACCACGACAGGGTGGCACAGATACGCAGTATTTT	CASSPRQGGTDTQYF
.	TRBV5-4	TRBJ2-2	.	TGTGCCAGCAGCTTGACAGCTTCGTACACCGGGGAGCTGTTTTTT	CASSLTASYTGELFF
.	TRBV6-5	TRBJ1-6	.	TGTGCCAGCAGTTACGGGCGGGGGGGAGATTCACCCCTCCACTTT	CASSYGRGGDSPLHF
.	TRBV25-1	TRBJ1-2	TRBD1	TGTGCCAGCAACCCGGGACAGGGGAACTATGGCTACACCTTC	CASNPGQGNYGYTF
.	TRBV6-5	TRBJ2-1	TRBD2	TGTGCCAGCCAAGGCGGGAGAGTGCAGTTCTTC	CASQGGRVQFF
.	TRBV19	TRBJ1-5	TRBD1	TGTGCCAGTAGTATCTGGGACAGCGATAATCAGCCCCAGCATTTT	CASSIWDSDNQPQHF
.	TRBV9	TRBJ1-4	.	TGTGCCAGCAGCCCAGGCTCTCTCAGGGGAGGAAGTAATGAAAAACTGTTTTTT	CASSPGSLRGGSNEKLFF
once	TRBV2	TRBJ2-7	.	TGTGCCAGCAGGGGAGGGGGAGCATACGAGCAGTACTTC	CASRGGGAYEQYF
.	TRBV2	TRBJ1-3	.	TGTGCCAGCAGCTCGGACGGCTTCTCTGGAAACACCATATATTTT	CASSSDGFSGNTIYF
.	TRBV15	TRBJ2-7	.	TGTGCCACCAGCAGAGCCGGTCTCTCCTACGAGCAGTACTTC	CATSRAGLSYEQYF
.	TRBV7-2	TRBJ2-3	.	TGTGCCAGCAGCCCAGCTAGGGTGGCAGATACGCAGTATTTT	CASSPARVADTQYF
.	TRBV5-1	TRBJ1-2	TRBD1	TGCGCCAGCAGCGCTGGGACAGGGGTTTTGGGCTACACCTTC	CASSAGTGVLGYTF
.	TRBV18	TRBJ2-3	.	TGTGCCAGCTCACCCGAGGGGATTGCAGATACGCAGTATTTT	CASSPEGIADTQYF
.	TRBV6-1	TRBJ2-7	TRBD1	TGTGCCAGCAGTGCTCGAGCCCAGGGGGCTAAAGAGCAGTACTTC	CASSARAQGAKEQYF
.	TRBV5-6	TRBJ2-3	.	TGTGCCAGCAGCCCGTGGGCCAGCAGGAGCACAGATACGCAGTATTTT	CASSPWASRSTDTQYF